Each of the 25 T cell receptor beta chains below was sequenced from the same sample in a study of human T cells and chemical hapten exposure. TCRdb reanalysed the RACE reads using MiXCR and keeps one entry per CDR3 protein. The sample carries around 45,000 distinct CDR3 sequences, about 4.1% recorded once. Time point in this sample: healthy volunteer bleed at 2 weeks. The total RNA was obtained from whole blood that was not fractionated. Sequenced sample: whole blood. These receptors all stem from a human donor in good health. Some clones in this sample may be carry-over from other donors' samples.

This clonotype was counted ten times or more. The V gene is TRBV28, the J gene TRBJ2-7, with 9 bases identical to TRBD2. The germline CDR1 and CDR2 sequences are MDHEN and SYDVKM. The CDR3 runs to 14 residues. V was clipped by 5 bases and J by 5 bases; unmatched bases: 7. The CDR3 nucleotides are TGTGCCAGCAGTCCCGGGACTAGCTTACACGAGCAGTACTTC. Amino acids: CASSPGTSLHEQYF. The full variable domain, its missing parts supplied by reference TRBV28 and TRBJ2-7, is DVKVTQSSRYLVKRTGEKVFLECVQDMDHENMFWYRQDPGLGLRLIYFSYDVKMKEKGDIPEGYSVSREKKERFSLILESASTNQTSMYLCASSPGTSLHEQYFGPGTRLTVT.

V gene TRBV7-9 combines with J gene TRBJ1-1; no firm D call. The CDR3 has 12 residues. V was shortened by 2 bases and J by 8 bases, with 9 bases between the two germline ends. Per germline, CDR1 SEHNR and CDR2 FQNEAQ (reference sequence). Here the CDR3 DNA reads TGTGCCAGCAGCTTATCCGAGACAGAAGCTTTCTTT. Translation: CASSLSETEAFF.

The chain carries TRBV4-1 and TRBJ2-4; no firm D call. The CDR3 runs 17 residues. Deletions cut 3 bases from V and 0 bases from J, with 15 bases between. Germline CDR1 MGHRA, CDR2 YSYEKL. CDR3 in DNA: TGCGCCAGCAGCCAGCTTCTAGAGCCTCTAGCCAAAAACATTCAGTACTTC. This encodes CASSQLLEPLAKNIQYF.

This clonotype was seen ten or more times. This rearrangement joins TRBV30 to TRBJ2-2; 10 bases fit TRBD2. In germline, CDR1 is GTSNPN, CDR2 SVGIG (reference sequence). The CDR3 extends over 14 amino acids. The trim removed 3 bases at V and 4 bases at J, leaving 2 bases unmatched. Here the CDR3 DNA reads TGTGCCTGGAGCTTAGCGGGAGGCACCGGGGAGCTGTTTTTT. Its translation: CAWSLAGGTGELFF.

The table lists this clonotype with many counts. The chain is built from TRBV20-1 and TRBJ2-7; D uncertain. V was shortened by 2 bases and J by 0 bases, with 11 bases between the two germline ends. CDR1 and CDR2 from the germline V gene are DFQATT and SNEGSKA (reference sequence). This CDR3 has 14 residues. This CDR3 is CSARRAIYSYEQYF. CDR3 bases: TGCAGTGCTAGAAGGGCTATCTACTCCTACGAGCAGTACTTC.

This clonotype appeared many times. The chain couples TRBV9 to TRBJ2-1; D ambiguous. There are 15 residues in the CDR3. Germline-derived CDR1 and CDR2 are SGDLS and YYNGEE. V was trimmed by 0 bases and J by 2 bases, leaving 9 bases between them. CDR3 amino acids: CASSVATIAYNEQFF. For the CDR3, the DNA is TGTGCCAGCAGCGTAGCAACGATAGCCTACAATGAGCAGTTCTTC. Full variable domain (rest looked up from reference TRBV9 and TRBJ2-1): DSGVTQTPKHLITATGQRVTLRCSPRSGDLSVYWYQQSLDQGLQFLIQYYNGEERAKGNILERFSAQQFPDLHSELNLSSLELGDSALYFCASSVATIAYNEQFFGPGTRLTVL.

This clonotype showed up just a few times. V is TRBV11-2 and J is TRBJ2-3, with 7 bases identical to TRBD1. The germline V gene encodes CDR1 SGHAT and CDR2 FQNNGV. CDR3 size: 13 residues. The V and J ends lost 10 bases and 5 bases, in that order; junction bases with no gene match: 9. The CDR3 is CATLTGLGDTQYF. As DNA, the CDR3 is TGTGCCACTTTGACAGGGCTCGGAGATACGCAGTATTTT.

This clonotype came up many times. The CDR3: CSVVRGGKGDTQYF. The DNA for the CDR3 is TGCAGCGTTGTCCGGGGAGGAAAGGGGGATACGCAGTATTTT. This sequence joins TRBV29-1 and TRBJ2-3, with a tentative D call TRBD2 (6 bases). The germline CDR1 and CDR2 sequences are SQVTM and ANQGSEA. V lost 4 bases, J lost 6 bases, and 17 bases lay in between. The CDR3 length is 14 residues.

Ten or more counts support this clonotype. The chain employs TRBV18 and TRBJ2-4; a weak D match, TRBD2 (6 bases). The V end lost 3 bases, the J end lost 10 bases, and 13 bases lay between the germline ends. Germline V CDR1 and CDR2: KGHSH, LQKENI. This CDR3 has 13 residues. The CDR3 coding sequence is TGTGCCAGCTCACCCGTCGCGGAGGGAATTCAGTACTTC. Its translation: CASSPVAEGIQYF.

This clonotype was seen ten or more times. V usage is TRBV19 and J usage is TRBJ2-1; possibly TRBD1 for D (5 bases). Germline-derived CDR1 and CDR2 are LNHDA and SQIVND (reference sequence). The CDR3 has 12 amino acids. V lost 7 bases to trimming and J lost 6 bases, with 10 bases between them. The CDR3 bases are TGTGCCAGTAAGGGGATTAGCAATGAGCAGTTCTTC. Protein: CASKGISNEQFF.

This clonotype was recorded many times. The J gene is TRBJ2-7, the V gene TRBV29-1; the D is unclear. CDR3 length: 13 amino acids. CDR1 is SQVTM and CDR2 is ANQGSEA in the germline V gene. Trimming stripped 6 bases from V and 7 bases from J, with 19 bases between. The CDR3 sequence is CSVYPRNYGEQYF. The CDR3 nucleotides are TGCAGCGTGTACCCACGGAACTACGGAGAGCAGTACTTC.

This clonotype was detected many times. The J gene is TRBJ1-1, the V gene TRBV27; perhaps TRBD1 as D (5 bases). This CDR3 is 16 amino acids long. Germline assignment: CDR1 MNHEY and CDR2 SMNVEV (reference sequence). V dropped 8 bases and J dropped 4 bases, with 23 bases sitting between them. The CDR3 here is CASSRRPNQGATEAFF. Here the CDR3 DNA reads TGTGCCAGCTCCCGGCGCCCGAACCAGGGTGCCACTGAAGCTTTCTTT.

At least ten counts were recorded for this clonotype. The V call is TRBV6-6, the J call TRBJ1-5; D may be TRBD1 (6 bases). The CDR3 extends over 15 amino acids. V was pared by 2 bases and J by 0 bases, with 8 bases between. Per germline, CDR1 MNHNY and CDR2 SVGAGI (reference sequence). CDR3 DNA: TGTGCCAGCAGTTACCGGACAGTTAGCAATCAGCCCCAGCATTTT. Translated: CASSYRTVSNQPQHF.

The rearrangement uses TRBV7-6 and TRBJ2-1; TRBD2 aligns across 9 bases. With 8 bases clipped from V and 4 bases from J, the junction kept 9 bases outside the gene matches. CDR1 and CDR2 from the germline V gene are SGHVS and FNYEAQ. The CDR3 length is 15 residues. The CDR3 DNA is TGTGCCAGCCGATCTAGCGGGAAGAATTACAATGAGCAGTTCTTC. Translation gives CASRSSGKNYNEQFF.

In this sample, this clonotype turned up a few times. The chain recombines TRBV20-1 with TRBJ2-7; possible D gene TRBD2, 7 bases. The CDR3 runs to 12 residues. V lost 5 bases to trimming and J lost 7 bases, with 15 bases between them. CDR1 and CDR2 (germline): DFQATT, SNEGSKA (reference sequence). The CDR3, as DNA: TGCAGTGCTTGGGCGGGGGCCGGTGAGCAGTACTTC. Its protein product is CSAWAGAGEQYF.

This clonotype has a count of ten or more. The rearrangement joins TRBV28 to TRBJ1-1; no reliable D call. The CDR3 has 13 amino acids. Germline-derived CDR1 and CDR2 are MDHEN and SYDVKM. The germline V and J ends were trimmed by 3 bases and 1 base, with 6 bases remaining between them. DNA for the CDR3: TGTGCCAGCAGTTTGCGAGGGAACACTGAAGCTTTCTTT. It is translated as CASSLRGNTEAFF.

The V call is TRBV2, the J call TRBJ2-3, with D unresolved. The germline V gene encodes CDR1 SNHLY and CDR2 FYNNEI. Trimming cost V 11 bases and J 2 bases, with 5 bases left between them. The CDR3 sequence is 10 residues long. CDR3 in amino acids: CAGSTDTQYF. The DNA of the CDR3 is TGTGCCGGCTCCACAGATACGCAGTATTTT.

This clonotype was picked up many times. The chain carries TRBV3-1 and TRBJ1-5; a weak D match, TRBD1 (6 bases). The CDR3 runs 14 residues. The V gene's germline CDR1 is LGHDT and CDR2 YNNKEL (reference sequence). The V end lost 1 base, the J end lost 6 bases, and 10 bases lay between the germline ends. CDR3 amino acids: CASSQGSGAQPQHF. The CDR3 bases are TGTGCCAGCAGCCAAGGGTCAGGGGCTCAGCCCCAGCATTTT.

This clonotype was detected ten times or more. The CDR3 sequence is CASSFGPGYEQYF. CDR3 nucleotides: TGTGCCAGCAGTTTCGGTCCCGGGTACGAGCAGTACTTC. This rearrangement joins TRBV27 to TRBJ2-7; D is uncertain. Germline lookup yields CDR1 MNHEY and CDR2 SMNVEV (reference sequence). CDR3 length: 13 amino acids. V lost 3 bases and J lost 4, with 10 bases in between.

In this sample, this clonotype turned up many times. The V and J genes are TRBV20-1 and TRBJ2-7; 12 bases map to TRBD2. V lost 6 bases to trimming and J lost 9 bases; unmatched junction nucleotides: 18. The CDR3 spans 16 residues. Germline V gene lookup returns CDR1 DFQATT and CDR2 SNEGSKA (reference sequence). The CDR3 bases are TGCAGTGCCTCGTCCGTTTCTAGCGGGAGGGCGGTTCGGCAGTACTTC. It is translated as CSASSVSSGRAVRQYF.

This clonotype was seen ten or more times. The chain carries TRBV27 and TRBJ1-1; D ambiguous. The CDR3 is 15 residues long. Germline CDR1 reads MNHEY; CDR2 reads SMNVEV (reference sequence). The germline V and J ends were trimmed by 0 bases and 0 bases, with 8 bases remaining between them. For the CDR3, the DNA is TGTGCCAGCAGTTTATCGGGAGGGATGAACACTGAAGCTTTCTTT. Protein product: CASSLSGGMNTEAFF.

This clonotype came up many times. The rearrangement joins TRBV4-1 to TRBJ2-1, with D possibly matching TRBD2 (5 bases). V lost 1 base and J 0 bases, leaving 10 bases between the germline ends. The CDR3 consists of 16 residues. CDR1 MGHRA and CDR2 YSYEKL come from the germline V gene. This CDR3 reads CASSQGSSGSYNEQFF. CDR3 nucleotide sequence: TGCGCCAGCAGCCAAGGATCCAGCGGCTCCTACAATGAGCAGTTCTTC.

This clonotype was counted at least ten times. The rearrangement joins TRBV20-1 to TRBJ2-5; 12 bases match TRBD2. The CDR3 loop spans 16 amino acids. V was pared by 4 bases and J by 1 base, with 7 bases of the junction left unmatched. Germline assignment: CDR1 DFQATT and CDR2 SNEGSKA (reference sequence). The CDR3 DNA follows: TGCAGTGCTACACTAGCGGGAGGATGGGGCCAAGAGACCCAGTACTTC. This sequence encodes CSATLAGGWGQETQYF.

As regards this clonotype: One end of the junction is discordant with germline, which a read error may explain. The gene calls are TRBV28 and TRBJ2-2, with 7 bases fitting TRBD2. The CDR3 covers 14 residues. The V gene's germline CDR1 is MDHEN and CDR2 SYDVKM. Written as DNA, the CDR3 is TGTACCAGCAGTTTCGGGGGGACCACCGGGGAGCTGTTTTTT. Translated, it gives CTSSFGGTTGELFF. The variable domain in full, completed from reference TRBV28 and TRBJ2-2, reads DVKVTQSSRYLVKRTGEKVFLECVQDMDHENMFWYRQDPGLGLRLIYFSYDVKMKEKGDIPEGYSVSREKKERFSLILESASTNQTSMYLCTSSFGGTTGELFFGEGSRLTVL.

The chain carries TRBV27 and TRBJ1-5; D is unresolved. Per the germline V gene, CDR1 is MNHEY and CDR2 is SMNVEV (reference sequence). CDR3 length: 14 amino acids. V was pared by 4 bases and J by 4 bases, with 11 bases between. The CDR3 reads CASSYGLPNQPQHF. For the CDR3, the DNA is TGTGCCAGCAGTTACGGGCTGCCAAATCAGCCCCAGCATTTT.